The 21 T cell receptor beta chains presented below share a single source sample, sequenced in a study of control samples from healthy donors and cancer patients. Libraries were prepared by immunoSEQ multiplex PCR; TCRdb keeps only in-frame clonotypes and omits some of them. The repertoire holds roughly 100,000 clones, 80% to 90% seen once, with roughly 15% in the top ten. Sequenced material: blood. These receptors came from a man younger than 45 in good health.

The chain is built from TRBV2 and TRBJ2-3, with D uncertain. The CDR3 sequence is 15 residues long. Germline values: CDR1 SNHLY, CDR2 FYNNEI. Trimming stripped 1 base from V and 3 bases from J, with 11 bases between. In DNA form, the CDR3 reads TGTGCCAGCAGTGAAGGTAGTGGGATAACAGATACGCAGTATTTT. It translates to CASSEGSGITDTQYF.

The chain couples TRBV6-2 or TRBV6-3 to TRBJ2-2; D call uncertain. The V gene's germline CDR1 is MNHEY and CDR2 SVGEGT. The CDR3 extends over 14 amino acids. The V end was cut by 0 bases, the J end by 4 bases, with 6 bases between. The chain's CDR3 is CASSYSEFTGELFF. Written as DNA, the CDR3 is TGTGCCAGCAGTTACTCCGAGTTCACCGGGGAGCTGTTTTTT.

The chain couples TRBV12-3 or TRBV12-4 to TRBJ1-2, with TRBD1 identical over 7 bases. CDR3 size: 12 residues. With 4 bases clipped from V and 8 bases from J, the junction kept 4 bases outside the gene matches. CDR3 DNA sequence: TGTGCCAGCAGTTCGACAGGGACGGGCTACACCTTC. Translation: CASSSTGTGYTF.

V is TRBV18 and J is TRBJ2-5; D is unresolved. Deletions cut 5 bases from V and 2 bases from J, with 6 bases between. CDR1 and CDR2 (germline): KGHSH, LQKENI. The CDR3 consists of 12 residues. CDR3 nucleotide sequence: TGTGCCAGCTCATTCCCACAAGAGACCCAGTACTTC. Protein: CASSFPQETQYF.

The chain couples TRBV6-5 to TRBJ1-1; the D is unclear. The CDR3 totals 15 residues. Germline V CDR1 and CDR2: MNHEY, SVGAGI. The V gene lost 2 bases and the J gene lost 0 bases, with 10 bases spanning the gap. The CDR3 nucleotides read TGTGCCAGCAGTTACCCCGGACGGATGAACACTGAAGCTTTCTTT. This encodes CASSYPGRMNTEAFF.

The V and J genes are TRBV15 and TRBJ1-2; 7 bases align to TRBD1. Germline CDR1 is LNHNV and CDR2 is YYDKDF (reference sequence). With 8 bases clipped from V and 4 bases from J, the junction kept 4 bases outside the gene matches. The CDR3 is 12 amino acids. DNA of the CDR3: TGTGCCACCTCCACAGGGGTCTATGGCTACACCTTC. Amino acid sequence: CATSTGVYGYTF.

This rearrangement joins TRBV6-2 or TRBV6-3 to TRBJ1-4; TRBD1 agrees at 7 bases. V was pared by 5 bases and J by 4 bases, with 7 bases of the junction left unmatched. Germline values: CDR1 MNHEY, CDR2 SVGEGT. This CDR3 comprises 15 residues. Here the CDR3 reads CASSDGQVINEKLFF. The CDR3 DNA reads TGTGCCAGCAGTGACGGACAGGTGATTAATGAAAAACTGTTTTTT.

V gene TRBV7-3 combines with J gene TRBJ2-3; D is ambiguous. The CDR3 totals 15 residues. In germline, CDR1 is SGHTA, CDR2 FQGTGA. Trimming removed 5 bases at V and 2 bases at J, with 14 bases between. As DNA, the CDR3 is TGTGCCAGCAGCGCATCTGGGCGTTTCACAGATACGCAGTATTTT. As protein: CASSASGRFTDTQYF.

This clone was counted once. Other DNA variants within this sample encode the same CDR3. The V call is TRBV12-3 or TRBV12-4, the J call TRBJ1-5; weak D call: TRBD1 (5 bases). This CDR3 spans 13 amino acids. V was cut by 2 bases and J by 7 bases, with 9 bases left in between. The DNA of the CDR3 is TGTGCCAGCAGTTTAACAGGAAACCAGCCCCAGCATTTT. Amino acid sequence: CASSLTGNQPQHF.

The gene calls are TRBV28 and TRBJ2-4, with TRBD1 matching 8 bases. With V trimmed by 1 base and J by 2 bases, 7 bases remained unmatched. The germline V gene has CDR1 MDHEN and CDR2 SYDVKM. The CDR3 totals 17 residues. CDR3 nucleotides: TGTGCCAGCAGTTTATCACCTAGGACAGGGTCCAAAAACATTCAGTACTTC. This sequence encodes CASSLSPRTGSKNIQYF.

The CDR3 is CASTRTGNTGELFF. For the CDR3, the DNA is TGCGCCAGCACCAGGACAGGAAACACCGGGGAGCTGTTTTTT. The chain carries TRBV5-1 and TRBJ2-2; 7 nucleotides line up with TRBD1. From germline, CDR1 is SGHRS and CDR2 YFSETQ. The CDR3 contains 14 residues. V lost 6 bases and J lost 2; bases outside the gene matches: 4.

CDR3 sequence reads: CATSRASGRGKNIQYF. In DNA form, the CDR3 reads TGTGCCACCAGCAGAGCGAGCGGGAGAGGCAAAAACATTCAGTACTTC. The chain links TRBV15 to TRBJ2-4, with 8 positions matching TRBD2. V lost 1 base to trimming and J lost 3 bases; unmatched junction nucleotides: 5. This CDR3 contains 16 residues. Germline lookup yields CDR1 LNHNV and CDR2 YYDKDF (reference sequence).

This chain uses TRBV20-1 with TRBJ1-1; TRBD1 is a possible D gene (5 bases). CDR3 length equals 14 residues. V lost 3 bases and J 0 bases, leaving 11 bases between the germline ends. Germline CDR1 and CDR2: DFQATT and SNEGSKA (reference sequence). The chain's CDR3 is CSASGGSMNTEAFF. In nucleotides, the CDR3 is TGCAGTGCTAGTGGGGGTTCCATGAACACTGAAGCTTTCTTT.

The chain couples TRBV5-1 to TRBJ2-4; TRBD2 matches at 13 bases. CDR3 size: 18 residues. After removal of 0 bases from V and 7 bases from J, the junction contained 10 bases not matched to a gene. Germline V gene data show CDR1 as SGHRS and CDR2 as YFSETQ. The CDR3 nucleotides are TGCGCCAGCAGCTTGGGGACCGGGACTAGCGGGATCCCTAACATTCAGTACTTC. Protein sequence: CASSLGTGTSGIPNIQYF.

This sequence joins TRBV24-1 and TRBJ2-3; D call uncertain. The CDR3 spans 12 residues. With 5 bases removed from V and 0 bases from J, the gap between germline ends came to 2 bases. Germline CDR1 reads KGHDR; CDR2 reads SFDVKD. This CDR3 is CATSASTDTQYF. The CDR3 DNA reads as TGTGCCACCAGTGCTAGCACAGATACGCAGTATTTT.

V and J are TRBV7-9 and TRBJ1-2, with 10 bases fitting TRBD1. Per germline, CDR1 SEHNR and CDR2 FQNEAQ (reference sequence). This CDR3 contains 15 residues. After removal of 5 bases from V and 7 bases from J, the junction contained 10 bases not matched to a gene. In nucleotides, the CDR3 is TGTGCCAGCAGCCTAACCTCGACAGGGGGCGGTGGCTACACCTTC. It encodes CASSLTSTGGGGYTF.

In the case of this clone: Other DNA sequences of this sample code for an identical CDR3. The V call is TRBV28, the J call TRBJ2-3; TRBD1 is a possible D gene (5 bases). The CDR3 has 14 residues. Trimming shortened V by 3 bases and J by 2 bases, and 9 bases separated the two germline ends. The V gene's germline CDR1 is MDHEN and CDR2 SYDVKM. CDR3 nucleotide sequence: TGTGCCAGCAGTTTTGGACAAGTCACAGATACGCAGTATTTT. Translation: CASSFGQVTDTQYF.

This chain joins TRBV30 and TRBJ2-7; no clear D gene. Germline CDR1 and CDR2: GTSNPN and SVGIG (reference sequence). V lost 6 bases, J lost 1 base, and 10 bases lay in between. This CDR3 spans 12 amino acids. The CDR3 is CACSKSSYEQYF. The DNA for the CDR3 is TGTGCCTGTAGTAAGAGTTCCTACGAGCAGTACTTC.

V and J are TRBV28 and TRBJ2-7, with D tentatively TRBD1 (5 bases). V was clipped by 5 bases and J by 6 bases, with 20 bases between them. Germline CDR1 reads MDHEN; CDR2 reads SYDVKM. The CDR3 covers 15 residues. The CDR3 here is CASSPLDSLYVEQYF. DNA for the CDR3: TGTGCCAGCAGTCCCCTTGACAGCCTATACGTCGAGCAGTACTTC.

The chain uses TRBV12-3 or TRBV12-4 and TRBJ2-7, with D unclear. The CDR3 spans 13 residues. The V and J ends lost 3 bases and 6 bases respectively, with 12 bases between them. This chain's CDR3 is CASSFNRQGEQYF. CDR3 DNA sequence: TGTGCCAGCAGTTTTAACAGACAAGGCGAGCAGTACTTC.

The table lists this clone with a count of one. The V call is TRBV7-2, the J call TRBJ2-7; tentatively, D is TRBD2 (5 bases). There are 13 residues in the CDR3. Germline assignment: CDR1 SGHTA and CDR2 FQGNSA. With 5 bases removed from V and 2 bases from J, the gap between germline ends came to 10 bases. The CDR3 region is CASSTGVAYEQYF. Here the CDR3 DNA reads TGTGCCAGCAGCACCGGGGTGGCCTACGAGCAGTACTTC.